This T cell receptor beta chain was sequenced in a study of blood T cell repertoires in COVID-19 (dated by TCRdb to the early 2020s). Broadly, across the study: The collaborator samples originated in the United States, Italy and Spain and spanned the acute and convalescent phases of COVID-19. The prospective study material was composed of cDNA or gDNA derived from T cells, B-cell-depleted T cells, or PBMCs. Deeply sampled blood TCRbeta repertoires from subjects exposed to, actively infected with, or recovered from COVID-19 were included in the dataset. The repertoires were released in a freely available public database meant as a resource for research on the immune response to SARS-CoV-2. Samples came from the ongoing ImmuneRACE study (first 160 participants) plus 1,254 subjects from 6 global collaborators. A de-identified subject ID, COVID-19 status, age in years and sex were almost always included in the sample metadata. Where HLA class I and class II types were available, the types were taken from metadata supplied by the sample provider, not from assay-based typing.

One collaborating source in Seattle enrolled patients during active infection and followed them longitudinally through the course of disease. Whole blood was collected in K2EDTA tubes by collaborating institutions according to the institutions' own protocols. For TCRbeta analysis, collaborator samples were shipped as frozen whole blood, as isolated PBMCs, or as DNA extracted from either sample type. The CDR3 covers 14 residues, taking in both the cysteine and the phenylalanine. Of the read, only the CDR3 DNA is kept; its 42 bases are in frame from base 1. A distance of 11 bases separates the germline ends of V and J, which lose 1 base and 4 bases respectively. CDR1 and CDR2 are drawn from the germline V gene: SGHDN, FVKESK. TCRbeta CDR3 regions were amplified from genomic DNA using the immunoSEQ Assay, a bias-controlled multiplex PCR. Per the authors' processing: Within the assay, amplification of reference gene primers was used to estimate how many nucleated cells each sample contained. To quantify the absolute abundance of each unique TCRbeta CDR3 rearrangement, sequence reads were collapsed and filtered. For each sample, productive Simpson clonality was calculated as the square root of Simpson's diversity index across productive rearrangements. The source is immuneACCESS, and TCRdb retained only in-frame sequences with V and J called. Part of the clones is not carried over; for the studies checked, unresolved V genes explain less than half of this, and the remainder is unexplained. That table supplies the V and J calls and clone size; D and trimming were determined from the DNA. This sample is represented by approximately 290,000 clones; about nine tenths of them were singletons. 11% of the sample is in the top ten clones.

On this clone itself: The antigen this receptor binds is unknown. Base qualities were left out, and no much larger clone turns up one base away.

On the study overall, not on this receptor specifically: The amount of clinical and demographic metadata varied by source and participant and was provided uncurated.

This sequence uses TRBV14 and TRBJ2-7, with a tentative D gene TRBD1 over 5 matching bases. The sequencing sample was made of peripheral blood. The receptor was derived from a woman under 40 with COVID-19, enrolled during active disease. The CDR3 protein is CASSQGGQFYEQYF. The sequenced DNA: TGTGCCAGCAGCCAAGGGGGCCAGTTTTACGAGCAGTACTTC.